What follows is one T cell receptor beta chain and its context. Its matching antigen is unknown. V lost 2 bases to trimming and J lost 7 bases; unmatched junction nucleotides: 9. The V gene's germline CDR1 is KGHSH and CDR2 LQKENI. This CDR3 is built from 16 residues. Each patient with chemo-refractory metastatic non-small-cell lung cancer was treated with focal radiation plus CTLA-4 blockade using ipilimumab. TCRdb's table, derived via immunoSEQ multiplex PCR, lists solely in-frame clones and lacks some. Here the sample spans about 72,000 clones, around 86% being singletons. These data originate in a study of radiotherapy plus CTLA-4 blockade in lung cancer. Overall study: For roughly 19% of patients, objective responses occurred, and about 30% had disease control.

Study-wide results and caveats: Reported findings show early blood T cell clone dynamics, with interferon-beta, best predicted response.

The sequence was obtained from a human donor with non-small cell lung cancer who had a partial response to radiotherapy plus ipilimumab. This rearrangement joins TRBV18 to TRBJ2-1; 9 nucleotides match TRBD2. Sequencing used peripheral blood, obtained from a patient treated with radiotherapy plus ipilimumab. Here the CDR3 DNA reads TGTGCCAGCTCACCAATCGGCGGGAGGGGTGGGAATGAGCAGTTCTTC. Translation gives CASSPIGGRGGNEQFF.